This T cell receptor (beta chain) was captured in a study of cytomegalovirus exposure and HLA in healthy donors. Across the whole study: Around 80 million unique TCR sequences came from HLA-typed donors in an early release.

The PCR employed 60 Vbeta primers together with 13 Jbeta primers. The assay was immunoSEQ multiplex PCR, and TCRdb's table has in-frame clones only and misses some. Of roughly 150,000 clones in the sample, about 75% are singletons; the top ten hold over 0.6%. General study results and limits: According to a later analysis, most TCR beta chains associated with CMV appeared HLA-restricted. Among TCR beta chains, those listed as cytomegalovirus-associated numbered over 150. TCR beta V segments were, for the most part, productive about 87% or about 30% of the time in an earlier analysis.

V was pared by 4 bases and J by 3 bases, with 18 bases between. There are 16 residues in the CDR3. Germline V gives CDR1 SGHDN, CDR2 FVKESK. This clone appeared a single time. Its specificity is not known. This chain links TRBV14 with TRBJ1-1; D call uncertain. The clonotype originates from a male donor in good health and CMV-seronegative. The specimen sequenced was PBMCs. In nucleotides, the CDR3 is TGTGCCAGCAGCCCCCTAGGAGGTGTGACGGACACTGAAGCTTTCTTT. Its translation is CASSPLGGVTDTEAFF.